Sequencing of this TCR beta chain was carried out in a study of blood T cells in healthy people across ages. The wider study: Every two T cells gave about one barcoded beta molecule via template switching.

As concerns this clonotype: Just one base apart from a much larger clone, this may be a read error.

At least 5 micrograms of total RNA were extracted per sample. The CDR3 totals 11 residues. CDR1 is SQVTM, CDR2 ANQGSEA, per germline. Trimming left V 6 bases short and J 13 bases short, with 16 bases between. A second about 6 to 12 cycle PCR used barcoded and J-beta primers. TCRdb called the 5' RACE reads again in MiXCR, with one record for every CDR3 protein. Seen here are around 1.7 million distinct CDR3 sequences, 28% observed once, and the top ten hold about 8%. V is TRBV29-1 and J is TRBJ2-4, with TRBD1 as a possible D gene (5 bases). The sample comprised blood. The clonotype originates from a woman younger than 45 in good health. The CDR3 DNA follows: TGCAGCGTCGGACACGACAATGAGCAGTACTTC. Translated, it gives CSVGHDNEQYF.